The clone carrying this T cell receptor (beta chain) was recorded many times. The antigen remains unidentified. The sample is drawn from a study of T cells in Graves' hyperthyroidism and ophthalmopathy. Study in general: Peripheral blood collection took place at initial diagnosis, before any treatment.

Whole-study findings and limits: Most thyroid clonotypes that were expanded above 0.001 also turned up in blood.

RNA transcripts gave rise to amplified TCR beta CDR3 regions. The TCR CDR3 first-round RT-PCR relied on the HTBI primer set. Using its own MiXCR run on the multiplex PCR reads, TCRdb lists one record per CDR3 protein. The sample records fewer than 500,000 distinct CDR3 sequences, around 13% being singletons. Diagnoses used clinical symptoms, serum thyroxine and TRAb, thyroid ultrasound and orbital computed tomography. Isolation of PBMCs was performed on around 9.7 ml fresh peripheral blood. The germline gives CDR1 MNHEY, CDR2 SMNVEV (reference sequence). Trimming took 2 bases from V and 2 from J, leaving 9 bases between them. The CDR3 is made up of 14 amino acids.

Sequenced sample: blood. The sequence was collected from a woman aged 30 to 39 with Graves' ophthalmopathy. This chain uses TRBV27 with TRBJ1-2; TRBD1 might be the D (5 bases). The CDR3 reads CASSLPGFNYGYTF. The CDR3 DNA follows: TGTGCCAGCAGTTTACCAGGGTTCAACTATGGCTACACCTTC.